The text below deals with one TCR beta chain. The antigen is undetermined. These data come from a study of human T cells and chemical hapten exposure. Study-wide background: DPC at 2% was the sensitizing agent, placed on roughly 2 cm by roughly 2 cm of upper inner arm skin.

The time point: patch test 2, 6 weeks after DPC sensitization. The sample's treatment: therapeutic diphenylcyclopropenone sensitization with weekly scalp DPC. MiXCR was run by TCRdb on the RACE reads, yielding one entry per CDR3 protein. The sample has about 84,000 distinct CDR3 sequences, about 10% seen once; the top ten hold around 4.7%. Study-wide findings and caveats: Against controls, expanded TCRs gave rise to significantly more large CDR3 similarity clusters.

Germline V lookup: CDR1 SGHTA, CDR2 FQGNSA. Trimming took off 1 base at V and 4 bases at J, with 11 bases between the two ends. This CDR3 has 14 amino acids. The sequence was obtained from a woman between 50 and 59 years old with alopecia areata. Some clones in this sample may be carry-over from other donors' samples. This chain uses TRBV7-2 with TRBJ2-7; D call uncertain. This sample comprised whole blood, obtained in connection with sensitization to the hapten diphenylcyclopropenone (DPC). CDR3 bases: TGTGCCAGCAGCTTAGTGTTGACTGTATACGAGCAGTACTTC. Residues: CASSLVLTVYEQYF.